A selection of T cell receptor beta chains follows, all from one sample in a study of blood T cell repertoires in COVID-19. The data were produced by immunoSEQ multiplex PCR, yet TCRdb's version contains in-frame clones alone and is incomplete. The table includes about 430,000 clones, around nine tenths detected once. Sequenced sample: PBMCs or T cells enriched from blood (not recorded which). These receptors were collected from a woman under 30 who had been exposed to COVID-19. The CDR3 runs from the conserved cysteine through the conserved F or W. The D gene is left open where the match is weak. Not every row has a clone size; where given, it reads once, few, many or a size class.

j_call,v_call,d_call,clone_size,cdr3_aa,cdr3_nt
TRBJ2-7,TRBV5-6,.,.,CASSFPLSYEQYF,TGTGCCAGCAGCTTCCCACTATCCTACGAGCAGTACTTC
TRBJ1-2,TRBV6-5,TRBD1,.,CASRASRGHYGYTF,TGTGCCAGCAGGGCGAGCAGGGGGCACTATGGCTACACCTTC
TRBJ1-2,TRBV2,.,.,CASSESGIANYGYTF,TGTGCCAGCAGTGAATCAGGGATAGCTAACTATGGCTACACCTTC
TRBJ1-4,TRBV7-9,TRBD1,once,CASSLRQGNEKLFF,TGTGCCAGCAGCTTAAGACAGGGAAATGAAAAACTGTTTTTT
TRBJ1-4,TRBV15,TRBD1,once,CATSRGQLSNEKLFF,TGTGCCACCAGCAGGGGACAGTTAAGTAATGAAAAACTGTTTTTT
TRBJ1-1,TRBV28,.,.,CASSLVRGSDSNTEAFF,TGTGCCAGCAGTTTAGTTCGGGGGTCGGATTCTAACACTGAAGCTTTCTTT
TRBJ2-1,TRBV4-2,TRBD2,few,CASSQGLAGGQTSSHEQFF,TGTGCCAGCAGCCAAGGACTAGCGGGAGGGCAAACCTCCTCCCATGAGCAGTTCTTC
TRBJ1-2,TRBV30,.,.,CAWSRYPRDGYTF,TGTGCCTGGAGTCGATACCCGAGGGATGGCTACACCTTC
TRBJ2-5,TRBV5-4,.,.,CASSLVGGQETQYF,TGTGCCAGCAGCTTGGTTGGCGGACAAGAGACCCAGTACTTC
TRBJ1-2,TRBV29-1,TRBD1,few,CSVEAQDRVGGYTF,TGCAGCGTCGAAGCCCAGGACAGGGTCGGCGGCTACACCTTC
TRBJ1-1,TRBV12-3/TRBV12-4,TRBD1,.,CASSLGTVAFF,TGTGCCAGCAGTTTGGGGACAGTGGCTTTCTTT
TRBJ2-7,TRBV28,TRBD1,.,CASRTRDRVHEQYF,TGTGCCAGCCGGACTCGGGACAGGGTGCACGAGCAGTACTTC
TRBJ2-1,TRBV9,TRBD2,.,CASSLSSGDNEQFF,TGTGCCAGCAGCCTGTCGAGCGGGGATAATGAGCAGTTCTTC
TRBJ2-3,TRBV10-3,TRBD2,.,CAIREGLTTDTQYF,TGTGCCATCAGGGAGGGACTAACCACAGATACGCAGTATTTT
TRBJ2-2,TRBV5-4,TRBD1,.,CASSLGQGAASGELFF,TGTGCCAGCAGCTTGGGGCAGGGGGCTGCCTCTGGGGAGCTGTTTTTT
TRBJ1-3,TRBV30,.,.,CAWSVIPRDTIYF,TGTGCCTGGAGCGTCATCCCGAGGGACACCATATATTTT
TRBJ1-2,TRBV6-5,.,.,CASSYAVLQGFGGYTF,TGTGCCAGCAGTTACGCGGTACTTCAGGGATTTGGTGGCTACACCTTC
TRBJ2-5,TRBV28,.,.,CASSSSVQETQYF,TGTGCCAGCAGTTCTAGCGTCCAAGAGACCCAGTACTTC
TRBJ1-4,TRBV24-1,TRBD1,.,CAAGGGHPNEKLFF,TGTGCCGCAGGGGGCGGACACCCCAATGAAAAACTGTTTTTT
TRBJ1-5,TRBV24-1,.,.,CATSDSRKNSNQPQHF,TGTGCCACCAGTGATTCCAGGAAAAATAGCAATCAGCCCCAGCATTTT
TRBJ2-7,TRBV24-1,.,.,CATSDPGESYEQYF,TGTGCCACCAGTGACCCAGGGGAGTCCTACGAGCAGTACTTC
TRBJ1-5,TRBV19,.,.,CASSISGVSNQPQHF,TGTGCCAGTAGTATAAGCGGGGTGAGCAATCAGCCCCAGCATTTT
TRBJ1-4,TRBV28,.,once,CASTVATNEKLFF,TGTGCCAGCACCGTCGCAACTAATGAAAAACTGTTTTTT
TRBJ1-4,TRBV2,.,.,CASSKQGIPNEKLFF,TGTGCCAGCAGTAAACAGGGAATTCCTAATGAAAAACTGTTTTTT
TRBJ2-7,TRBV7-2,.,.,CASSLAPGSSYEQYF,TGTGCCAGCAGCTTAGCCCCAGGGTCCTCCTACGAGCAGTACTTC
TRBJ2-5,TRBV27,TRBD2,.,CASSLYTSGRGETQYF,TGTGCCAGCAGTTTATATACTAGCGGGAGAGGGGAGACCCAGTACTTC
TRBJ2-2,TRBV3-1/TRBV3-2,TRBD1,.,CASSQDTIGRGQIGTGELFF,TGTGCCAGCAGCCAAGATACTATAGGCAGGGGGCAAATTGGGACCGGAGAGCTGTTTTTT
TRBJ2-3,TRBV6-5,.,.,CASRGGGGDTQYF,TGTGCCAGCAGGGGAGGGGGAGGGGATACGCAGTATTTT
TRBJ2-1,TRBV28,.,.,CASNLQVYNEQFF,TGTGCCAGCAACCTACAGGTGTACAATGAGCAGTTCTTC
TRBJ1-2,TRBV6-5,.,.,CASSYSPTPNYGYTF,TGTGCCAGCAGTTACTCACCGACACCAAACTATGGCTACACCTTC
TRBJ2-2,TRBV6-5,TRBD1,.,CATSGQGVMGGELFF,TGTGCCACCTCGGGACAGGGGGTAATGGGCGGGGAGCTGTTTTTT
TRBJ2-7,TRBV4-2,TRBD1,.,CASSQDGGTGFYEQYF,TGTGCCAGCAGCCAAGATGGGGGGACAGGCTTCTACGAGCAGTACTTC
TRBJ2-1,TRBV24-1,.,.,CATSLERATYNEQFF,TGTGCCACCAGTCTGGAGCGGGCGACCTACAATGAGCAGTTCTTC
TRBJ1-2,TRBV29-1,TRBD1,few,CSVENRDRGGGYTF,TGCAGCGTTGAAAATAGGGACAGGGGAGGTGGCTACACCTTC
TRBJ2-1,TRBV6-5,TRBD2,.,CASTTSGVNEQFF,TGTGCCAGCACTACTAGCGGGGTAAATGAGCAGTTCTTC
TRBJ1-5,TRBV15,TRBD1,.,CATYPGTGNQPQHF,TGTGCCACCTACCCTGGGACAGGGAACCAGCCCCAGCATTTT
TRBJ1-4,TRBV5-1,.,.,CASSLDGGAHTNEKLFF,TGCGCCAGCAGCTTGGATGGGGGGGCGCATACTAATGAAAAACTGTTTTTT
TRBJ1-4,TRBV7-9,.,once,CASSPRGPNEKLFF,TGTGCCAGCAGCCCCCGAGGCCCTAATGAAAAACTGTTTTTT
TRBJ1-2,TRBV27,TRBD1,.,CASSWTGGEGYTF,TGTGCCAGCAGTTGGACAGGGGGCGAGGGCTACACCTTC
TRBJ1-1,TRBV3-1/TRBV3-2,TRBD1,.,CASSHRQGAGTEAFF,TGTGCCAGCAGCCACAGACAGGGGGCAGGTACTGAAGCTTTCTTT
TRBJ1-3,TRBV5-1,.,.,CASSLEPGSSGNTIYF,TGCGCCAGCAGCTTGGAACCGGGGAGCTCTGGAAACACCATATATTTT
TRBJ2-2,TRBV2,TRBD2,.,CASIGGDAGELFF,TGTGCCAGCATCGGGGGGGATGCCGGGGAGCTGTTTTTT
TRBJ1-5,TRBV6-5,TRBD1,.,CASSRTGRNQPQHF,TGTGCCAGCAGTCGGACAGGCCGCAATCAGCCCCAGCATTTT
TRBJ2-1,TRBV7-9,TRBD2,.,CASSLMMAGGVAYNEQFF,TGTGCCAGCAGCTTAATGATGGCGGGAGGCGTTGCTTACAATGAGCAGTTCTTC
TRBJ2-7,TRBV6-6,TRBD1,few,CASRTGTGYIHEQYF,TGTGCCAGCAGAACCGGGACAGGGTATATCCACGAGCAGTACTTC
TRBJ2-3,TRBV2,TRBD2,.,CASSGDYSDTQYF,TGTGCCAGCAGTGGGGACTATTCAGATACGCAGTATTTT
TRBJ2-3,TRBV6-6,TRBD1,.,CASQPRDRGSDTQYF,TGTGCCAGCCAACCCCGGGACAGGGGTTCAGATACGCAGTATTTT
TRBJ1-5,TRBV5-6,.,.,CASSRNPIANNQPQHF,TGTGCCAGCAGCCGAAACCCTATTGCGAACAATCAGCCCCAGCATTTT
TRBJ1-1,TRBV27,.,.,CASSFDRMNTEAFF,TGTGCCAGCAGTTTCGACAGGATGAACACTGAAGCTTTCTTT